Here is one TCR beta chain with its context. The record originates from a study of blood T cell repertoires in COVID-19. Study details: Samples of COVID-19 (acute and convalescent) were obtained from the United States, Italy and Spain. In each case, the material was cDNA or gDNA derived from T cells, B-cell-depleted T cells, or PBMCs.

Original data processing: The assay estimated nucleated cells by amplifying reference gene primers. Assay used: immunoSEQ multiplex PCR; TCRdb lists only in-frame clones, some missing. V and J calls and clone size follow that table, whereas D and trimming were derived from the DNA. The sample carries around 140,000 clones, about 89% recorded once. V lost 0 bases to trimming and J lost 3 bases; unmatched junction nucleotides: 5. The CDR3 totals 17 residues. Germline CDR1 reads LNHDA; CDR2 reads SQIVND (reference sequence). Sequences were obtained from peripheral blood. This TCR was recovered from a man aged 55 to 70 with active or convalescent COVID-19. V gene TRBV19 combines with J gene TRBJ1-2, with 12 bases lining up with TRBD1. This chain's CDR3 is CASSIDLGTGGHYGYTF. The CDR3 DNA sequence: TGTGCCAGTAGTATAGATCTGGGGACAGGGGGCCACTATGGCTACACCTTC.